Shown below are 25 T cell receptor beta chains from a single sample sequenced in a study of breast tumors, draining lymph nodes, adjacent tissues (dated by TCRdb to the mid-2010s). The library relied on multiplex PCR. The instrument was an Illumina HiSeq 2000. Using fastp trimming at Q25 and MiXCR clonotype assembly, TCRdb reanalyzed the public sequencing data and kept in-frame beta chains. Rows with a matching CDR3 protein are joined into one entry that keeps the most common DNA and genes. Here the sample has roughly 260,000 distinct CDR3 sequences; roughly 30% occur a single time. The ten largest clones capture about 1.2% of the sample. Lymph node samples were obtained from the axillary draining lymph nodes of breast cancer patients. Sequenced input: axillary lymph node tissue. The source of these receptors is a female donor with breast cancer. Some clones in this sample may be carry-over from other donors' samples.

Notes on this clonotype: A single base separates this from a much larger clone, so it may be a read error. CDR3 nucleotide sequence: TGTGCCAGCAGAATGGTCACTGCCCCCTACGAGCAGTACTTC. Translated: CASRMVTAPYEQYF. The chain recombines TRBV6-6 with TRBJ2-7; D is ambiguous. V dropped 6 bases and J dropped 2 bases, with 14 bases sitting between them. Germline assignment: CDR1 MNHNY and CDR2 SVGAGI (reference sequence). This CDR3 region has 14 residues.

This clonotype came up a few times. The chain is built from TRBV18 and TRBJ2-5; 8 bases fit TRBD1. The CDR3 runs 18 residues. The V and J ends lost 3 bases and 3 bases, in that order; junction bases with no gene match: 15. Germline V CDR1 and CDR2: KGHSH, LQKENI. The CDR3 is CASSPAEGRTGSEETQYF. CDR3 nucleotides: TGTGCCAGCTCACCGGCCGAGGGGAGGACAGGGTCCGAAGAGACCCAGTACTTC. The entire variable domain, with the rest obtained from reference TRBV18 and TRBJ2-5, is as follows: NAGVMQNPRHLVRRRGQEARLRCSPMKGHSHVYWYRQLPEEGLKFMVYLQKENIIDESGMPKERFSAEFPKEGPSILRIQQVVRGDSAAYFCASSPAEGRTGSEETQYFGPGTRLLVL.

This clonotype was observed a handful of times. A read error is possible here, since a much larger clone lies one base away. The chain joins TRBV7-8 to TRBJ2-3, with a tentative D call TRBD2 (6 bases). This CDR3 contains 18 residues. The germline V and J ends were trimmed by 7 bases and 2 bases, with 25 bases remaining between them. Germline CDR1 SGHVS, CDR2 FQNEAQ. CDR3 loop: CASTHGWGGLTPTDTQYF. The CDR3 DNA reads TGTGCCAGCACCCACGGCTGGGGCGGACTAACTCCCACAGATACGCAGTATTTT.

Many counts were recorded for this clonotype. V usage is TRBV4-3 and J usage is TRBJ2-5; 11 bases map to TRBD2. The CDR3 extends over 15 amino acids. V dropped 4 bases and J dropped 4; count of bases not matched to a gene: 5. Germline values: CDR1 LGHNA, CDR2 YSLEER. The CDR3 here is CASSLTSGATETQYF. The CDR3 DNA sequence: TGCGCCAGCAGCCTGACTAGCGGGGCAACAGAGACCCAGTACTTC.

Points on this clonotype: This clone may be a read error of a much larger clone one base away. V usage is TRBV7-2 and J usage is TRBJ1-2, with 9 bases aligning to TRBD1. The CDR3 contains 15 residues. Looked up from germline, CDR1 is SGHTA and CDR2 is FQGNSA. The CDR3 nucleotides read TGTGCCAGCAGCTTAAACGGACAGGGGCCCTATGGCTACCCCTTC. Amino acid sequence: CASSLNGQGPYGYPF.

This clonotype appeared many times. The V gene is TRBV9, the J gene TRBJ2-3, with 11 bases matching TRBD2. The junction had 5 bases not matched to a gene; V was cut back by 3 bases and J by 2 bases. The CDR3 has 16 amino acids. From germline, CDR1 is SGDLS and CDR2 YYNGEE. CDR3: CASSGGTSGSTDTQYF. The CDR3 DNA follows: TGTGCCAGCAGCGGGGGGACTAGCGGTTCCACAGATACGCAGTATTTT.

This clonotype was recorded a few times. This may arise from a read error, as a much more abundant clone is one base away. V is TRBV7-9 and J is TRBJ2-3; D possibly matches TRBD1 or TRBD2 (6 bases each). CDR1 and CDR2 (germline): SEHNR, FQNEAQ (reference sequence). This CDR3 has 18 residues. CDR3 DNA: TGTGCCAGCAGTTCGGGGACAAGGTCCCAAACTAGCACACATACGCAGTATTTT. Protein: CASSSGTRSQTSTHTQYF.

The V gene is TRBV5-1, the J gene TRBJ2-3, with 12 positions matching TRBD2. V lost 4 bases, J lost 3 bases, and 6 bases stayed unmatched. Germline V gene data show CDR1 as SGHRS and CDR2 as YFSETQ. This CDR3 spans 16 amino acids. CDR3 region: CASSGGTSGPTDTQYF. As DNA, the CDR3 is TGCGCCAGCAGCGGAGGGACTAGCGGGCCGACAGATACGCAGTATTTT.

At least ten counts were recorded for this clonotype. The V call is TRBV6-6, the J call TRBJ1-5; 12 positions agree with TRBD1. The V segment lost 6 bases and the J segment 5 bases; nucleotides outside the gene matches: 5. This CDR3 has 15 amino acids. Germline CDR1 reads MNHNY; CDR2 reads SVGAGI (reference sequence). The CDR3 DNA reads as TGTGCCAGCAGCAGGGACAGGGGGCTCGATCAGCCCCAGCATTTT. As protein: CASSRDRGLDQPQHF.

This clonotype was picked up many times. The rearrangement joins TRBV11-2 to TRBJ2-1, with 10 nucleotides matching TRBD2. This CDR3 has 16 amino acids. V gave up 1 base and J gave up 4 bases; unmatched junction bases: 4. Germline CDR1 reads SGHAT; CDR2 reads FQNNGV. CDR3 sequence reads: CASSLVVSGRYNEQFF. CDR3 nucleotides: TGTGCCAGCAGCTTAGTGGTTAGCGGGAGGTACAATGAGCAGTTCTTC.

In its sample, this clonotype was seen many times. The V gene is TRBV25-1, the J gene TRBJ2-7; the match to TRBD2 covers 13 bases. Germline V gene sequence: CDR1 MGHDK, CDR2 SYGVNS. The CDR3 sequence is 15 residues long. The junction had 6 bases not matched to a gene; V was cut back by 6 bases and J by 4 bases. CDR3 nucleotide sequence: TGTGCCAGCAGCGGAACTAGCGGGAGGGCGTACGAGCAGTACTTC. It codes for CASSGTSGRAYEQYF.

Many counts were recorded for this clonotype. The gene calls are TRBV20-1 and TRBJ1-2; 7 bases agree with TRBD1. V lost 0 bases and J lost 4; bases outside the gene matches: 5. The CDR3 runs to 14 residues. From germline, CDR1 is DFQATT and CDR2 SNEGSKA (reference sequence). In DNA form, the CDR3 reads TGCAGTGCTAGAGATCCGACAGGGATCTATGGCTACACCTTC. Translating gives CSARDPTGIYGYTF.

Ten or more counts support this clonotype. The rearrangement joins TRBV20-1 to TRBJ2-3; no reliable D call. The V end lost 2 bases, the J end lost 4 bases, and 16 bases lay between the germline ends. The CDR3 covers 15 residues. CDR1 is DFQATT and CDR2 is SNEGSKA in the germline V gene (reference sequence). CDR3 protein: CSARPEWGLADTQYF. CDR3 bases: TGCAGTGCTAGACCTGAGTGGGGTTTGGCAGATACGCAGTATTTT.

This clonotype appeared many times. This chain connects TRBV7-2 to TRBJ1-6, with TRBD1 as a possible D gene (5 bases). The CDR3 has 14 amino acids. The germline gives CDR1 SGHTA, CDR2 FQGNSA. The V end was cut by 5 bases, the J end by 8 bases, with 13 bases between. Here the CDR3 DNA reads TGTGCCAGCAGCGAAGCAGGGATAGATTCACCCCTCCACTTT. Its translation: CASSEAGIDSPLHF.

At least ten counts were recorded for this clonotype. The chain couples TRBV20-1 to TRBJ2-3, with D possibly TRBD1 on 6 matching bases. The CDR3 loop spans 14 amino acids. V gave up 3 bases and J gave up 1 base, with 11 bases separating them. Germline values: CDR1 DFQATT, CDR2 SNEGSKA (reference sequence). The DNA for the CDR3 is TGCAGTGCTAGTCGCCAGGGGCGCACAGATACGCAGTATTTT. Encoded protein: CSASRQGRTDTQYF.

Only a few counts were recorded for this clonotype. The V and J genes are TRBV3-1 and TRBJ2-7; D gene unclear. The germline V gene encodes CDR1 LGHDT and CDR2 YNNKEL (reference sequence). The CDR3 spans 15 residues. V shed 1 base and J shed 4 bases, with 14 bases lying between them. CDR3 loop: CASSQAGPNTYEQYF. The CDR3 coding sequence is TGTGCCAGCAGCCAAGCCGGGCCCAATACATACGAGCAGTACTTC.

A remark on this clonotype: A read error is possible here, since a much larger clone lies one base away. This rearrangement joins TRBV5-1 to TRBJ2-2; possibly TRBD2 for D (5 bases). The CDR3 extends over 17 amino acids. Germline V lookup: CDR1 SGHRS, CDR2 YFSETQ. CDR3 coding DNA: TGCGCCAGCAGCTTTGTCCCCGTAGCAGGTGTCACCGGGGAGCCGTTTTTT. The encoded protein is CASSFVPVAGVTGEPFF.

Worth noting for this clonotype: As the CDR3 is not closed by the conserved phenylalanine or tryptophan, this likely results from a read error. This chain connects TRBV5-5 to TRBJ2-7; D possibly corresponds to TRBD1 (6 bases). V lost 0 bases and J lost 0, with 10 bases in between. The CDR3 consists of 15 residues. Germline lookup yields CDR1 SGHKS and CDR2 YYEKEE (reference sequence). The CDR3 DNA reads as TGTGCCAGCAGCTTGGTGACAGGAAGCTCCTACGAGCAGTACCTC. Its protein is CASSLVTGSSYEQYL.

This clonotype has only a few counts. A read error may account for a junction end that differs from germline. The V gene is TRBV5-6, the J gene TRBJ2-7, with D hard to call. In germline, CDR1 is SGHDT, CDR2 YYEEEE. The CDR3 has 15 residues. The CDR3 here is CASSHMTRRTYGQYF. The CDR3 DNA reads as TGTGCCAGCAGCCATATGACCAGGCGGACGTACGGGCAGTACTTC.

Worth noting for this clonotype: This may stem from a read error, because a much larger clone lies one nucleotide away. The V call is TRBV5-1, the J call TRBJ2-1; D gene unclear. From germline, CDR1 is SGHRS and CDR2 YFSETQ. The CDR3 has 16 amino acids. CDR3 in DNA: TGCGCCAGCAGCTTGCCGGGTACCCACTCCTACAGTGAGCAGTTCTTC. Encoded protein: CASSLPGTHSYSEQFF.

Points on this clonotype: A much larger clone sits a single nucleotide away, making a read error possible. The chain joins TRBV6-6 to TRBJ1-2, with D possibly being TRBD1 (5 bases). The CDR3 length is 14 residues. Germline CDR1 and CDR2: MNHNY and SVGAGI (reference sequence). CDR3 region: CASRAGTDDYGYAF. DNA of the CDR3: TGTGCCAGCAGAGCCGGGACGGACGACTATGGCTACGCCTTC.

In its sample, this clonotype was seen many times. V is TRBV5-4 and J is TRBJ2-7, with 7 bases identical to TRBD2. CDR1 is SGHNT, CDR2 YYREEE, per germline (reference sequence). The CDR3 is made up of 13 amino acids. The trim removed 4 bases at V and 6 bases at J, leaving 7 bases unmatched. CDR3 nucleotides: TGTGCCAGCAGCCAGACTAGCAGTTTCGAGCAGTACTTC. This translates into CASSQTSSFEQYF.

This sequence joins TRBV28 and TRBJ1-2, with 9 bases aligning to TRBD1. Germline V CDR1 and CDR2: MDHEN, SYDVKM. This CDR3 region has 14 residues. J was trimmed by 2 bases and V by 8 bases; bases with no gene match: 6. In DNA, the CDR3 is TGTGCCAGCCTACAGGGGGCGTCCAACTATGGCTACACCTTC. It yields the protein CASLQGASNYGYTF.

Many counts were recorded for this clonotype. This rearrangement joins TRBV11-3 to TRBJ1-2, with D uncertain. CDR3 length equals 13 residues. The germline V and J ends were trimmed by 5 bases and 7 bases, with 14 bases remaining between them. Germline V lookup: CDR1 SGHNT, CDR2 YENEEA. CDR3 DNA: TGTGCCAGCAGCCCGACCCCAGGTGGTGGCTACACCTTC. This translates into CASSPTPGGGYTF.

This clonotype was counted only a few times. The V call is TRBV20-1, the J call TRBJ2-5; D is uncertain. This CDR3 is built from 12 residues. Trimming pared 6 bases from V and 5 bases from J, leaving 13 bases between. Per germline, CDR1 DFQATT and CDR2 SNEGSKA (reference sequence). Here the CDR3 reads CSASDAAETQYF. DNA of the CDR3: TGCAGTGCCTCGGACGCGGCGGAGACCCAGTACTTC.